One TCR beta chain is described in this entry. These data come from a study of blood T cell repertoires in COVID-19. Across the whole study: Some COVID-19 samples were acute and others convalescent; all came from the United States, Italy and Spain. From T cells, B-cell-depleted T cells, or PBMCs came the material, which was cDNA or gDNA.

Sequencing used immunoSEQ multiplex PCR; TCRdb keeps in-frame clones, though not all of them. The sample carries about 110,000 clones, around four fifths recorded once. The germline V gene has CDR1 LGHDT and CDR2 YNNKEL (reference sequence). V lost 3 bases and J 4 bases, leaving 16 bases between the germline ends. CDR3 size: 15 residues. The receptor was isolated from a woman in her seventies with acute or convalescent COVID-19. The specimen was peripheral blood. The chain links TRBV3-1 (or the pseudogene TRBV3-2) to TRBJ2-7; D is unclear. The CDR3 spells CASSHEGEVRYEQYF. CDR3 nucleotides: TGTGCCAGCAGCCATGAAGGAGAGGTACGGTACGAGCAGTACTTC.